The clone carrying this T cell receptor beta chain was counted a few times. What it binds is not known. The junction and the germline gene differ at one end; a read error may be behind it. The study isolated at least 7 million PBMCs from each sample. These data are taken from a study of blood T cells in healthy people across ages. Using a J-beta primer mix together with a sample-barcoded 5' primer, a second PCR was run for about 7 to 12 cycles. Every molecule of cDNA carried a tag from a template-switch adaptor with 12 random nucleotides. TCRdb passed the 5' RACE reads through MiXCR, listing each CDR3 protein once. The table records around 650,000 distinct CDR3 sequences, about 30% of them present only once. Findings and limits, study-wide: More naive CD4+ cells and higher diversity were found in long-lived than in aged donors.

Material: blood. The sequence was obtained from an elderly woman in good health.

CDR3 loop: CASSENTFYSDQPQHF. The DNA of the CDR3 is TGTGCCAGCAGTGAAAACACCTTCTATAGCGATCAGCCCCAGCATTTT. The V gene is TRBV6-1, the J gene TRBJ1-5; D is ambiguous. CDR3 length: 16 amino acids. The germline CDR1 and CDR2 sequences are MNHNS and SASEGT.